This T cell receptor beta chain was sequenced for a study of shared clonotypes between healthy human individuals. Germline V gene sequence: CDR1 MGHDK, CDR2 SYGVNS. The CDR3 is 14 residues long. The trim removed 4 bases at V and 5 bases at J, leaving 7 bases unmatched. Generated by immunoSEQ multiplex PCR, the TCRdb table keeps only in-frame clones and is missing some. The profile shows around 370,000 clones, around 96% of them singletons. The chain is built from TRBV25-1 and TRBJ2-7; TRBD1 agrees at 8 bases. Sequencing was done on a sample of memory CD8+ T cells sorted from blood. Documented subset: CD45RO+ cells pooled with CCR7-negative TemRA cells. The TCR comes from a man aged 25-40 years in good health. CDR3 in amino acids: CASSVLDRGHEQYF. Written as DNA, the CDR3 is TGTGCCAGCAGTGTCCTAGACAGGGGTCACGAGCAGTACTTC.